These 26 T cell receptor beta chains originate from one sample sequenced in a study of T cell clones after liver transplantation. Measured with immunoSEQ multiplex PCR; TCRdb has only the in-frame clones, and not every one. In the table there are some 110,000 clones, 90% of which are singletons. This specimen was CD4+ T cells from blood, taken 12 months after liver transplant. All receptors derive from a human patient who received a liver transplant. Some of these T cells may belong to the graft donor.

The chain is built from TRBV4-1 and TRBJ1-5, with D perhaps matching TRBD1 (5 bases). Trimming stripped 0 bases from V and 2 bases from J, with 11 bases between. Germline CDR1 MGHRA, CDR2 YSYEKL. The CDR3 extends over 16 amino acids. The CDR3 spells CASSQDGGIGNQPQHF. DNA of the CDR3: TGCGCCAGCAGCCAAGATGGGGGTATTGGCAATCAGCCCCAGCATTTT.

The CDR3 sequence is CASSPGTGSYNEQFF. The CDR3 region has the DNA TGTGCCAGCTCACCAGGGACAGGCTCCTACAATGAGCAGTTCTTC. The chain combines TRBV18 with TRBJ2-1; the match to TRBD1 covers 8 bases. The ends lost 2 bases at V and 0 bases at J; junction bases unmatched: 0. Germline CDR1 and CDR2: KGHSH and LQKENI. This CDR3 region has 15 residues. Complete variable domain (other parts from reference TRBV18 and TRBJ2-1): NAGVMQNPRHLVRRRGQEARLRCSPMKGHSHVYWYRQLPEEGLKFMVYLQKENIIDESGMPKERFSAEFPKEGPSILRIQQVVRGDSAAYFCASSPGTGSYNEQFFGPGTRLTVL.

The chain joins TRBV11-2 to TRBJ2-5; 9 nucleotides line up with TRBD2. Germline V CDR1 and CDR2: SGHAT, FQNNGV. V trimming: 5 bases; J trimming: 3 bases; junction bases outside the gene matches: 7. The CDR3 spans 15 residues. The CDR3, as DNA: TGTGCCAGCAGCCTCCTTAGCGGGAGAGAAGAGACCCAGTACTTC. Translated: CASSLLSGREETQYF. Based on the CDR3 plus reference TRBV11-2 and TRBJ2-5, the full variable domain is EAGVAQSPRYKIIEKRQSVAFWCNPISGHATLYWYQQILGQGPKLLIQFQNNGVVDDSQLPKDRFSAERLKGVDSTLKIQPAKLEDSAVYLCASSLLSGREETQYFGPGTRLLVL.

V gene TRBV29-1 combines with J gene TRBJ1-2; a possible D gene is TRBD1 (6 bases). Germline V lookup: CDR1 SQVTM, CDR2 ANQGSEA. This CDR3 region has 13 residues. With 7 bases removed from V and 3 bases from J, the gap between germline ends came to 15 bases. In DNA, the CDR3 is TGCAGCGGACGGCCTAGGGGGGACTATGGCTACACCTTC. It is translated as CSGRPRGDYGYTF.

J is TRBJ1-3 and V is TRBV6-5; 10 positions match TRBD1. The CDR3 runs 15 residues. The trim removed 6 bases at V and 5 bases at J, leaving 7 bases unmatched. Per the germline V gene, CDR1 is MNHEY and CDR2 is SVGAGI. CDR3 protein: CASRLTGGGRNTIYF. The CDR3 DNA reads as TGTGCCAGCAGGCTGACAGGGGGCGGCAGAAACACCATATATTTT.

The V and J genes are TRBV18 and TRBJ2-6, with D perhaps matching TRBD1 (6 bases). V was clipped by 5 bases and J by 0 bases, with 11 bases between them. The CDR3 is made up of 16 amino acids. Per germline, CDR1 KGHSH and CDR2 LQKENI. Here the CDR3 reads CASSDTRGSGANVLTF. In DNA form, the CDR3 reads TGTGCCAGCTCAGATACCAGGGGCTCTGGGGCCAACGTCCTGACTTTC.

The V gene is TRBV5-1, the J gene TRBJ2-2, with 8 bases that match TRBD1. The V gene's germline CDR1 is SGHRS and CDR2 YFSETQ. This CDR3 has 16 amino acids. V was pared by 4 bases and J by 3 bases, with 8 bases of the junction left unmatched. The CDR3 nucleotides read TGCGCCAGCAGCCCTGACAGGGGACACGACACCGGGGAGCTGTTTTTT. Protein product: CASSPDRGHDTGELFF.

For the CDR3, the DNA is TGTGCCAGCAGCTCCCCTAATGAAAAACTGTTTTTT. Translation: CASSSPNEKLFF. The V gene is TRBV9, the J gene TRBJ1-4, with unresolved D. Trimming stripped 4 bases from V and 3 bases from J, with 4 bases between. Germline V gene lookup returns CDR1 SGDLS and CDR2 YYNGEE. This CDR3 region has 12 residues.

This chain uses TRBV6-5 with TRBJ2-5; D perhaps matches TRBD1 (6 bases). The ends were cut back, 3 bases at V and 5 bases at J, with 13 bases in the middle. From germline, CDR1 is MNHEY and CDR2 SVGAGI. The length of the CDR3 is 14 residues. The CDR3 reads CASSYGGAGETQYF. In nucleotides, the CDR3 is TGTGCCAGCAGTTATGGGGGCGCCGGGGAGACCCAGTACTTC.

The chain recombines TRBV25-1 with TRBJ2-4; 9 bases fit TRBD2. In germline, CDR1 is MGHDK, CDR2 SYGVNS. J was trimmed by 3 bases and V by 6 bases; bases with no gene match: 3. The CDR3 totals 14 residues. CDR3 DNA: TGTGCCAGCAGAGAAGCGGGGGGCAAAAACATTCAGTACTTC. It codes for CASREAGGKNIQYF.

V is TRBV20-1 and J is TRBJ2-5, with D perhaps TRBD2 (5 bases). The V gene's germline CDR1 is DFQATT and CDR2 SNEGSKA (reference sequence). The ends were cut back, 5 bases at V and 4 bases at J, with 8 bases in the middle. The CDR3 loop spans 11 amino acids. The CDR3 DNA reads as TGCAGTGCTGGCGCGGGAGAGACCCAGTACTTC. Translating it yields CSAGAGETQYF.

The rearrangement joins TRBV19 to TRBJ1-5; 9 nucleotides match TRBD1. V lost 7 bases, J lost 7 bases, and 11 bases stayed unmatched. Germline V gives CDR1 LNHDA, CDR2 SQIVND (reference sequence). CDR3 length: 15 residues. Written as DNA, the CDR3 is TGTGCCAGTACCTCGACAGGGGGTAGGGGACAGCCCCAGCATTTT. Amino acids: CASTSTGGRGQPQHF. Using reference TRBV19 and TRBJ1-5 for the parts outside the CDR3, the full variable domain is DGGITQSPKYLFRKEGQNVTLSCEQNLNHDAMYWYRQDPGQGLRLIYYSQIVNDFQKGDIAEGYSVSREKKESFPLTVTSAQKNPTAFYLCASTSTGGRGQPQHFGDGTRLSIL.

This clone was found once. The CDR3 DNA follows: TGCGCCAGCAGCTTGGCAACTGGGTTCGGCACTGAAGCTTTCTTT. This translates into CASSLATGFGTEAFF. V usage is TRBV5-1 and J usage is TRBJ1-1; D uncertain. Germline CDR1 reads SGHRS; CDR2 reads YFSETQ. This CDR3 is 15 amino acids long. V was clipped by 0 bases and J by 4 bases, with 13 bases between them.

This chain joins TRBV29-1 and TRBJ1-1; a weak D match, TRBD1 (5 bases). The V end was cut by 4 bases, the J end by 1 base, with 13 bases between. Germline loops: CDR1 SQVTM, CDR2 ANQGSEA. This CDR3 contains 14 residues. The CDR3: CSVGLGPANTEAFF. The CDR3 DNA follows: TGCAGCGTTGGGTTGGGGCCGGCGAACACTGAAGCTTTCTTT.

This clone was recorded only once. The chain links TRBV28 to TRBJ1-2; 7 nucleotides align to TRBD1. This CDR3 region has 13 residues. The J segment lost 6 bases and the V segment lost 6 bases, leaving 7 bases of the junction unmatched. Per the germline V gene, CDR1 is MDHEN and CDR2 is SYDVKM. The CDR3 region has the DNA TGTGCCAGCAGGGGGACCGGGACAGATGGCTACACCTTC. Translating gives CASRGTGTDGYTF.

J is TRBJ1-5 and V is TRBV2, with no clear D. Looked up from germline, CDR1 is SNHLY and CDR2 is FYNNEI. V shed 6 bases and J shed 5 bases, with 29 bases lying between them. The CDR3 runs 19 residues. CDR3 loop: CASSHPVRGAVGLYQPQHF. The DNA of the CDR3 is TGTGCCAGCAGCCACCCTGTTCGAGGAGCCGTAGGACTGTATCAGCCCCAGCATTTT.

The rearrangement uses TRBV7-2 and TRBJ2-2, with 12 bases matching TRBD2. With 4 bases clipped from V and 4 bases from J, the junction kept 13 bases outside the gene matches. This CDR3 region has 19 residues. CDR1 SGHTA and CDR2 FQGNSA come from the germline V gene. The CDR3: CASSYGQGGLAGRTGELFF. The CDR3 DNA follows: TGTGCCAGCAGCTACGGACAGGGTGGACTAGCGGGGCGCACCGGGGAGCTGTTTTTT.

J is TRBJ1-4 and V is TRBV5-1, with 7 bases matching TRBD1. The CDR3 runs to 15 residues. The V gene's germline CDR1 is SGHRS and CDR2 YFSETQ. V shed 4 bases, J shed 2 bases, and the junction held 5 bases outside the gene matches. The CDR3 nucleotides read TGCGCCAGCAGCAAAGGGACAGCCACTAATGAAAAACTGTTTTTT. As protein: CASSKGTATNEKLFF.

This chain joins TRBV4-2 and TRBJ2-2; D not resolved. The CDR3 runs to 16 residues. V was trimmed by 1 base and J by 1 base, leaving 10 bases between them. Germline assignment: CDR1 LGHNA and CDR2 YNFKEQ. The DNA for the CDR3 is TGTGCCAGCAGCCAAGTGCGGATTTTGAACACCGGGGAGCTGTTTTTT. Translating gives CASSQVRILNTGELFF.

CDR3 region: CASSLFSGPEKLFF. The CDR3 nucleotides read TGTGCCAGCAGCTTATTTTCGGGTCCTGAAAAACTGTTTTTT. This chain links TRBV7-3 with TRBJ1-4; no definite D call. V was trimmed by 2 bases and J by 7 bases, leaving 11 bases between them. Per germline, CDR1 SGHTA and CDR2 FQGTGA. The length of the CDR3 is 14 residues.

The genes are TRBV28 and TRBJ1-3; a weak D match, TRBD1 (5 bases). The germline gives CDR1 MDHEN, CDR2 SYDVKM. The CDR3 is 14 residues long. Trimming left V 3 bases short and J 4 bases short, with 10 bases between. DNA for the CDR3: TGTGCCAGCAGTTTCCAGGGCTCAGGAAACACCATATATTTT. It codes for CASSFQGSGNTIYF.

The rearrangement joins TRBV7-8 to TRBJ1-2; unclear D gene. The V end was cut by 3 bases, the J end by 4 bases, with 9 bases between. Germline V gene sequence: CDR1 SGHVS, CDR2 FQNEAQ. The CDR3 is 13 residues long. The CDR3 loop is CASSFGRSYGYTF. The CDR3 DNA follows: TGTGCCAGCAGCTTCGGGAGAAGCTATGGCTACACCTTC.

This chain uses TRBV4-1 with TRBJ2-7; no reliable D call. The germline CDR1 and CDR2 sequences are MGHRA and YSYEKL. Trimming removed 3 bases at V and 3 bases at J, with 12 bases between. CDR3 length: 14 amino acids. CDR3 residues: CASSHPNKNYEQYF. DNA of the CDR3: TGCGCCAGCAGCCACCCGAATAAAAACTACGAGCAGTACTTC.

The chain is built from TRBV28 and TRBJ2-1, with D possibly being TRBD1 (6 bases). V shed 5 bases and J shed 4 bases, with 21 bases lying between them. Germline-derived CDR1 and CDR2 are MDHEN and SYDVKM. CDR3 length equals 17 residues. The DNA of the CDR3 is TGTGCCAGCAGTAAACAGCAGGGGTTACACTTATACAATGAGCAGTTCTTC. Translation gives CASSKQQGLHLYNEQFF.

This sequence joins TRBV5-1 and TRBJ2-1; 11 nucleotides line up with TRBD2. CDR3 size: 15 residues. Germline lookup yields CDR1 SGHRS and CDR2 YFSETQ. Trimming cost V 4 bases and J 8 bases; bases outside gene matches: 8. The CDR3: CASSTALAGAHEQFF. In DNA, the CDR3 is TGCGCCAGCAGCACCGCACTAGCGGGAGCCCATGAGCAGTTCTTC. The full variable domain, rest sourced from reference TRBV5-1 and TRBJ2-1, is KAGVTQTPRYLIKTRGQQVTLSCSPISGHRSVSWYQQTPGQGLQFLFEYFSETQRNKGNFPGRFSGRQFSNSRSEMNVSTLELGDSALYLCASSTALAGAHEQFFGPGTRLTVL.

V is TRBV6-5 and J is TRBJ1-2; 7 bases agree with TRBD1. This CDR3 is built from 12 residues. With V trimmed by 9 bases and J by 6 bases, 7 bases remained unmatched. Germline CDR1 is MNHEY and CDR2 is SVGAGI. For the CDR3, the DNA is TGTGCCAGTTACAGGGGACTGGATGGCTACACCTTC. It yields the protein CASYRGLDGYTF.